This T cell receptor (beta chain) is from a study of blood T cell repertoires in COVID-19. Study-wide context: The samples span acute and convalescent COVID-19 from the United States, Italy and Spain. PBMCs, B-cell-depleted T cells, or T cells were the source of the cDNA or gDNA that made up the material.

This clone was recorded only once. In the original processing: Estimation of nucleated cell counts relied on the amplification of reference gene primers. Assay: immunoSEQ multiplex PCR; the TCRdb copy retains only in-frame clones and omits some. V, J and clone size reflect that table, while D and trimming were determined from the DNA. The sample consists of around 72,000 clones, roughly 76% of them appearing once. The J segment lost 8 bases and the V segment lost 2 bases, leaving 8 bases of the junction unmatched. This CDR3 has 16 amino acids. In germline, CDR1 is LGHDT, CDR2 YNNKEL (reference sequence).

The chain combines TRBV3-1 (or the pseudogene TRBV3-2) with TRBJ2-1, with TRBD2 matching over 11 bases. The source of this sequence is a woman in her 70s with acute or convalescent COVID-19. The sample taken for sequencing was peripheral blood. The CDR3 DNA is TGTGCCAGCAGCCAATGGGCTAGCGGGAGGTGGGATGAGCAGTTCTTC. Translating gives CASSQWASGRWDEQFF.